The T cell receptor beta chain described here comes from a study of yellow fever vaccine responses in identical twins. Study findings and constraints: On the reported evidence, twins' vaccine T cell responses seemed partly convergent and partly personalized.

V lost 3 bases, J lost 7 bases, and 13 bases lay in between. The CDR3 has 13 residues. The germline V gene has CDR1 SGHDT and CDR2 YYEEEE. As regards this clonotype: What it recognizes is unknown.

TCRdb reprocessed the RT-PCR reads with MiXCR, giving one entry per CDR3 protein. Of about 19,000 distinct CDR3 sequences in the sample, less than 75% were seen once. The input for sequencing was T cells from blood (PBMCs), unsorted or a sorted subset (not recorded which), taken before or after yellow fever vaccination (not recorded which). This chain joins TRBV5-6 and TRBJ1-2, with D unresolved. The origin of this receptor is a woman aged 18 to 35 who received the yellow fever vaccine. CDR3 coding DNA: TGTGCCAGCAGCTCCGGACCTGTACCTGGCTACACCTTC. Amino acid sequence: CASSSGPVPGYTF. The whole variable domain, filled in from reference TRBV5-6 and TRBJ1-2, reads DAGVTQSPTHLIKTRGQQVTLRCSPKSGHDTVSWYQQALGQGPQFIFQYYEEEERQRGNFPDRFSGHQFPNYSSELNVNALLLGDSALYLCASSSGPVPGYTFGSGTRLTVV.